The 15 T cell receptor beta chains listed next were all sequenced from one sample in a study of B cell selection in AIRE deficiency. This table comes from immunoSEQ multiplex PCR, and its TCRdb copy is limited to in-frame clones, with some not included. The sample yields approximately 26,000 clones, approximately 90% seen once. Sorted regulatory T cells were CD4-positive, CD25-high and CD127-low or negative. Material: CD4+CD25+ Tregs sorted from PBMCs. Every receptor here comes from a human donor in good health.

The V call is TRBV5-1, the J call TRBJ1-1; D gene ambiguous. The CDR3 consists of 17 residues. Deletions cut 0 bases from V and 0 bases from J, with 15 bases between. Germline-derived CDR1 and CDR2 are SGHRS and YFSETQ. CDR3 region: CASSLAARGGLNTEAFF. For the CDR3, the DNA is TGCGCCAGCAGCTTGGCGGCCCGGGGAGGGCTGAACACTGAAGCTTTCTTT. Complete variable domain (other parts from reference TRBV5-1 and TRBJ1-1): KAGVTQTPRYLIKTRGQQVTLSCSPISGHRSVSWYQQTPGQGLQFLFEYFSETQRNKGNFPGRFSGRQFSNSRSEMNVSTLELGDSALYLCASSLAARGGLNTEAFFGQGTRLTVV.

The chain employs TRBV7-8 and TRBJ1-1, with a tentative D call TRBD1 (5 bases). CDR1 is SGHVS and CDR2 is FQNEAQ in the germline V gene. This CDR3 is 14 amino acids long. V lost 2 bases and J 1 base, leaving 8 bases between the germline ends. The CDR3 is CASSLQGGNTEAFF. CDR3 nucleotide sequence: TGTGCCAGCAGCTTACAGGGCGGGAACACTGAAGCTTTCTTT.

The rearrangement links TRBV7-9 to TRBJ1-4; no clear D. Germline V gene data show CDR1 as SEHNR and CDR2 as FQNEAQ (reference sequence). Trimming pared 5 bases from V and 7 bases from J, leaving 5 bases between. The CDR3 runs to 11 residues. CDR3 nucleotide sequence: TGTGCCAGCAGCCCAGTTGAAAAACTGTTTTTT. Amino acids: CASSPVEKLFF.

This chain uses TRBV19 with TRBJ1-5; TRBD1 aligns across 7 bases. V gave up 3 bases and J gave up 5 bases; unmatched junction bases: 10. Germline V gene lookup returns CDR1 LNHDA and CDR2 SQIVND (reference sequence). CDR3 length: 16 residues. Here the CDR3 reads CASSIFGQGGDQPQHF. CDR3 sequence (DNA): TGTGCCAGTAGTATTTTCGGGCAGGGGGGCGATCAGCCCCAGCATTTT.

This chain uses TRBV13 with TRBJ2-1; D possibly matches TRBD1 or TRBD2 (6 bases each). The CDR3 covers 14 residues. V lost 3 bases, J lost 5 bases, and 11 bases lay in between. Per germline, CDR1 PRHDT and CDR2 FYEKMQ (reference sequence). CDR3 residues: CASSLRGGHNEQFF. The CDR3 coding sequence is TGTGCCAGCAGCTTGCGAGGGGGGCACAATGAGCAGTTCTTC.

In its sample, this clone was seen a few times. The chain couples TRBV6-5 to TRBJ2-5, with D hard to call. V lost 2 bases, J lost 5 bases, and 12 bases lay in between. This CDR3 spans 14 amino acids. Per the germline V gene, CDR1 is MNHEY and CDR2 is SVGAGI. The CDR3 protein is CASSYRLVGETQYF. CDR3 DNA: TGTGCCAGCAGTTACCGCCTAGTCGGGGAGACCCAGTACTTC.

This sequence joins TRBV5-8 and TRBJ1-2, with D tentatively TRBD1 (6 bases). V gave up 4 bases and J gave up 4 bases, with 17 bases separating them. CDR3 length: 15 amino acids. Germline V gives CDR1 SGHTS, CDR2 YDEGEE. The CDR3 sequence: CASSPPDSFSYGYTF. CDR3 sequence (DNA): TGTGCCAGCAGCCCCCCGGACAGTTTCAGCTATGGCTACACCTTC.

V is TRBV5-1 and J is TRBJ2-7, with TRBD2 matching over 11 bases. The CDR3 consists of 16 residues. Germline CDR1 and CDR2: SGHRS and YFSETQ. Trimming at V came to 4 bases and at J to 6 bases, leaving 12 bases not matched to a gene. The CDR3 sequence is CASSPWTGTSGGEQYF. CDR3 nucleotide sequence: TGCGCCAGCAGCCCGTGGACCGGGACTAGCGGCGGCGAGCAGTACTTC.

This clone appeared a few times. CDR3 amino acids: CASSQAQDGSGYTF. Here the CDR3 DNA reads TGCGCCAGCAGCCAAGCCCAGGACGGAAGTGGCTACACCTTC. This sequence joins TRBV5-1 and TRBJ1-2, with D unclear. The V gene lost 4 bases and the J gene lost 7 bases, with 17 bases spanning the gap. Per germline, CDR1 SGHRS and CDR2 YFSETQ. The CDR3 runs to 14 residues.

For the CDR3, the DNA is TGCGCCAGCAGCCAAGCTCCGGTCAGGGCCTTCTCTGGGGCCAACGTCCTGACTTTC. Its translation is CASSQAPVRAFSGANVLTF. The gene calls are TRBV4-3 and TRBJ2-6; the D gene is possibly TRBD1 (5 bases). The CDR3 has 19 amino acids. V shed 1 base and J shed 0 bases, with 16 bases lying between them. Germline V gives CDR1 LGHNA, CDR2 YSLEER.

The V gene is TRBV5-1, the J gene TRBJ2-1; unclear D gene. Germline V gene sequence: CDR1 SGHRS, CDR2 YFSETQ. This CDR3 is 13 amino acids long. The V and J ends lost 0 bases and 6 bases respectively, with 7 bases between them. Here the CDR3 DNA reads TGCGCCAGCAGCTTGGGTCTCATCAATGAGCAGTTCTTC. It is translated as CASSLGLINEQFF.

V and J are TRBV9 and TRBJ2-7; D possibly uses TRBD1 or TRBD2 (6 bases each). The CDR3 runs to 16 residues. Germline values: CDR1 SGDLS, CDR2 YYNGEE. Trimming removed 0 bases from V and 3 bases from J, with 16 bases in between. The CDR3 protein is CASSVEGRGGVYEQYF. CDR3 sequence (DNA): TGTGCCAGCAGCGTAGAGGGCAGGGGAGGAGTCTACGAGCAGTACTTC.

This clone was observed a single time. V usage is TRBV30 and J usage is TRBJ2-3, with 10 nucleotides matching TRBD2. The CDR3 totals 14 residues. Germline V gene sequence: CDR1 GTSNPN, CDR2 SVGIG (reference sequence). Trimming took 2 bases from V and 5 from J; bases not matched to a gene: 4. The CDR3 nucleotides are TGTGCCTGGAGTTATAGCGGGGGGCTAGATACGCAGTATTTT. This encodes CAWSYSGGLDTQYF.

The V and J genes are TRBV18 and TRBJ1-1; TRBD1 is a possible D gene (5 bases). The CDR3 has 15 amino acids. CDR1 and CDR2 (germline): KGHSH, LQKENI. V was pared by 1 base and J by 5 bases, with 14 bases between. Here the CDR3 reads CASSPLPRGGTEAFF. For the CDR3, the DNA is TGTGCCAGCTCACCACTGCCGAGGGGTGGGACTGAAGCTTTCTTT.

The V and J genes are TRBV11-2 and TRBJ1-3; D is unresolved. V was shortened by 4 bases and J by 9 bases, with 10 bases between the two germline ends. Germline V CDR1 and CDR2: SGHAT, FQNNGV. The CDR3 has 12 amino acids. The CDR3 DNA follows: TGTGCCAGCAGCTCCCGTATCACCACCATATATTTT. Translating gives CASSSRITTIYF. Full variable domain (remainder filled in from reference TRBV11-2 and TRBJ1-3): EAGVAQSPRYKIIEKRQSVAFWCNPISGHATLYWYQQILGQGPKLLIQFQNNGVVDDSQLPKDRFSAERLKGVDSTLKIQPAKLEDSAVYLCASSSRITTIYFGEGSWLTVV.